This TCR beta chain was observed in a study of blood T cell repertoires in COVID-19 (dated by TCRdb to 2018 to 2020). Regarding the study in general: Samples covering the acute and convalescent phases of COVID-19 were provided by collaborators in the United States, Italy and Spain. The material from the prospective study consisted of cDNA or gDNA derived from T cells, B-cell-depleted T cells, or PBMCs. The dataset comprised deeply sampled blood TCRbeta repertoires from subjects exposed to, actively infected with, or recovered from COVID-19. The repertoires were made available in a free public database intended to serve as a resource for research on the immune response to SARS-CoV-2. The samples were drawn from two sources: the first 160 participants of the ongoing ImmuneRACE study, and fewer than 1,500 subjects contributed by 6 global collaborators. Nearly every sample came with metadata listing a de-identified subject ID, COVID-19 status, age in years and sex. Where available, HLA class I and class II types were obtained from metadata supplied by the sample provider rather than from assay-based typing. Points the paper makes about the study in general: How much clinical and demographic metadata was included differed by source and by participant, and the metadata was provided uncurated.

Each collaborating institution followed its own protocols to collect whole blood in K2EDTA tubes. For TCRbeta analysis, collaborator samples were shipped as frozen whole blood, as isolated PBMCs, or as DNA extracted from either sample type. The V and J ends are trimmed by 4 bases and 7 bases, leaving 15 bases between them. Spanning cysteine to phenylalanine, the CDR3 consists of 14 amino acids. Just the 42-base CDR3 DNA is kept, in frame starting at base 1. CDR1 and CDR2, per the germline V gene, are KGHDR and SFDVKD. TCRbeta CDR3 regions were amplified from genomic DNA using the immunoSEQ Assay, a bias-controlled multiplex PCR. Concerning the study's data processing: Within the assay, amplification of reference gene primers was used to estimate how many nucleated cells each sample contained. To quantify the absolute abundance of each unique TCRbeta CDR3 rearrangement, sequence reads were collapsed and filtered. For each sample, productive Simpson clonality was calculated as the square root of Simpson's diversity index across productive rearrangements. TCRdb mirrors the immuneACCESS table, restricted to in-frame sequences. Some clones are absent from its copies; in checked studies, under half trace to an unresolved V gene, and the reason for the others is unknown. V, J and clone size were drawn from that table, and D and trimming were deduced from the DNA. In all, the sample holds 300,000 or so clones, and around 84% of those were seen once. The ten largest clones add up to around 1.2% of the sample.

About this clone itself: It lacks a known antigen. Nothing much larger sits one base from this clone, and base qualities are not available.

Specimen: peripheral blood. The clonotype comes from a man between 65 and 80 years old with acute or convalescent COVID-19. Rearrangement joined TRBV24-1 to TRBJ1-2; no D gene call is confident. Here the CDR3 is given as CATSDSTVTPGYTF. DNA sequence: TGTGCCACCAGTGACTCCACGGTAACCCCTGGCTACACCTTC.